This T cell receptor (beta chain) originates from a study of blood T cell repertoires in COVID-19. Turning to the study itself: PBMCs, B-cell-depleted T cells, or T cells were the source of the cDNA or gDNA that made up the material.

Enrolled during active infection, Seattle patients were then followed longitudinally. Per the germline V gene, CDR1 is MNHNS and CDR2 is SASEGT. The CDR3 totals 17 residues. The V end lost 2 bases, the J end lost 5 bases, and 22 bases lay between the germline ends. This table comes from immunoSEQ multiplex PCR, and its TCRdb copy is limited to in-frame clones, with some not included. The table has about 220,000 clones, about 82% seen once; the top ten hold more than 2%. The sequenced sample consisted of peripheral blood. This clonotype was obtained from a woman in her 70s with COVID-19, enrolled during active disease. The chain recombines TRBV6-1 with TRBJ2-7; D not certain. CDR3 in amino acids: CASSELRVSQRFHEQYF. In DNA, the CDR3 is TGTGCCAGCAGTGAACTTCGTGTCAGTCAGCGCTTCCACGAGCAGTACTTC.